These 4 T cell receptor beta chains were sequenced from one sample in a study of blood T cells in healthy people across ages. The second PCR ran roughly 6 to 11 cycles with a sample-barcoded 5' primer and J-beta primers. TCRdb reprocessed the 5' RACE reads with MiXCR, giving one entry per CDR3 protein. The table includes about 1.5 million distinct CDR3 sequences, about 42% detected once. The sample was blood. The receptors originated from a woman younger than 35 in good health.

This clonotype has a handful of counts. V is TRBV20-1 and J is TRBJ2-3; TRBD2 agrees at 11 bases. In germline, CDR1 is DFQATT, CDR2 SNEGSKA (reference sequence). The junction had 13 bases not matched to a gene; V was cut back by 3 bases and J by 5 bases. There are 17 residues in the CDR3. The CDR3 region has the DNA TGCAGTGCTAGGCCACCGCCTAGCGGGGGGATTAAAGATACGCAGTATTTT. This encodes CSARPPPSGGIKDTQYF.

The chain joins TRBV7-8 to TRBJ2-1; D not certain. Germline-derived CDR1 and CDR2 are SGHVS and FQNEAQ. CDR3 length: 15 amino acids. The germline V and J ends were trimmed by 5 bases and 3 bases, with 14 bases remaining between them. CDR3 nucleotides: TGTGCCAGCAGCCCGCTAGGCGGTTTCTACAATGAGCAGTTCTTC. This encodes CASSPLGGFYNEQFF.

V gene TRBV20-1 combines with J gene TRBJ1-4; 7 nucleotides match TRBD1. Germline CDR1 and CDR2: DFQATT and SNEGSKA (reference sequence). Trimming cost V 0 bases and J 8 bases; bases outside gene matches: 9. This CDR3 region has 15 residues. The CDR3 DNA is TGCAGTGCTAGAGACCCAAGACAGGGTGACGAAAAACTGTTTTTT. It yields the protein CSARDPRQGDEKLFF.

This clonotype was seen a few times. For the CDR3, the DNA is TGCGCCAGCAGCCAAGTGGACGGAGGGGGCTATGGCTACACCTTC. Translation: CASSQVDGGGYGYTF. V gene TRBV4-3 combines with J gene TRBJ1-2; TRBD1 might be the D (6 bases). The CDR3 contains 15 residues. Trimming stripped 1 base from V and 4 bases from J, with 13 bases between. Germline V gene data show CDR1 as LGHNA and CDR2 as YSLEER.